The source of this TCR beta chain is a study of Graves' ophthalmopathy and Graves' hyperthyroidism. Overall study: Stable hyperthyroidism denotes an absence of ophthalmopathy throughout 18 months of follow-up. Study-wide results and caveats: The model's ophthalmopathy progression predictions had roughly 69% sensitivity and less than 75% specificity.

Hyperthyroidism patients, aged 18 to 65, were newly diagnosed, under 2 months' duration. It was on clinical symptoms, serum thyroxine, TRAb, thyroid ultrasound and orbital computed tomography that diagnosis relied. The TCR beta CDR3 regions underwent amplification from RNA transcripts. Scientists carried out first-round RT-PCR using HTBI primers and then a second-round multiplex PCR. TCRdb independently ran MiXCR on the multiplex PCR reads; one entry per CDR3 protein. The sample has roughly 1.1 million distinct CDR3 sequences; around a third are singletons. The CDR3 is made up of 12 amino acids. V lost 9 bases and J lost 8, with 16 bases in between. Germline CDR1 is LNHDA and CDR2 is SQIVND (reference sequence). This clonotype appeared a single time. What it binds is not known. A much larger clone lies a single base off, so this may be a read error.

The sample was peripheral blood or thyroid tissue (not recorded which). The chain uses TRBV19 and TRBJ1-2, with a weak D call TRBD1 (6 bases). The sequence came from an adult man with Graves' hyperthyroidism. CDR3 sequence reads: CASSQGLSGYTF. For the CDR3, the DNA is TGTGCCAGCAGTCAGGGGTTGAGCGGCTACACCTTC. Full variable domain (outside the CDR3, taken from reference TRBV19 and TRBJ1-2): DGGITQSPKYLFRKEGQNVTLSCEQNLNHDAMYWYRQDPGQGLRLIYYSQIVNDFQKGDIAEGYSVSREKKESFPLTVTSAQKNPTAFYLCASSQGLSGYTFGSGTRLTVV.